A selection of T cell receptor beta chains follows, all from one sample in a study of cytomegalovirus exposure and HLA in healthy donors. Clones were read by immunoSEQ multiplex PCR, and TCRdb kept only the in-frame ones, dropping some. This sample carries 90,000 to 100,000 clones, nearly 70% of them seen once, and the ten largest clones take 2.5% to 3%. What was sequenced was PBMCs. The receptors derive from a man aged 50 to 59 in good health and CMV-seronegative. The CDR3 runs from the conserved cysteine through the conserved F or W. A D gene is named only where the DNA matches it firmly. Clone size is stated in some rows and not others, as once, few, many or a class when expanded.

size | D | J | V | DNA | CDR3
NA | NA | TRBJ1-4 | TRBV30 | TGTGCCTGGAGTCGGGCCGGCGCGGGGGAAAAACTGTTTTTT | CAWSRAGAGEKLFF
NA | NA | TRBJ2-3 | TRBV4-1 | TGCGCCAGCAGCCAAGGGAGAGACGCTAGCACAGATACGCAGTATTTT | CASSQGRDASTDTQYF
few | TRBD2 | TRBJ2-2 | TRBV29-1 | TGCAGCGTTGAATCGTATAGCGGGGGGGCCGGGGAGCTGTTTTTT | CSVESYSGGAGELFF
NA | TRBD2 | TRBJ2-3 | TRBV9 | TGTGCCAGCAGCGTAGCTGGTAGCGGGTGGACAGATACGCAGTATTTT | CASSVAGSGWTDTQYF
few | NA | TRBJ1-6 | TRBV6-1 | TGTGCCAGCAGTGAACGATCCTCTAGTTCGGTCCACTTT | CASSERSSSSVHF
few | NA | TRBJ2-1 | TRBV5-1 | TGCGCCAGCAGCTGGGGCTCGGGAGAGGGATACAATGAGCAGTTCTTC | CASSWGSGEGYNEQFF
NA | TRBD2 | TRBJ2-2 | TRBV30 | TGTGCCTGGAGCACAAGGACTAGCGGTGAGCTGTTTTTT | CAWSTRTSGELFF
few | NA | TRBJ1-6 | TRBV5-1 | TGCGCCAGCAGCTTGGTGGGGTCAGGGTCACCCCTCCACTTT | CASSLVGSGSPLHF
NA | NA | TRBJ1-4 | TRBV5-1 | TGCGCCAGCAGCTTTACTTTAGAAAAACTGTTTTTT | CASSFTLEKLFF
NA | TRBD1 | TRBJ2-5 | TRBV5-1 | TGCGCCAGCAGCTTGATCGGGACAGGCAAACAAGAGACCCAGTACTTC | CASSLIGTGKQETQYF
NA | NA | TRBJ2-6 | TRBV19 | TGTGCCAGTAAAGAGGGGAGGGGGGCCAACGTCCTGACTTTC | CASKEGRGANVLTF
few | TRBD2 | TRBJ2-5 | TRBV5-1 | TGCGCCAGCAGCTTAGGGACTAGCGGAGAGACCCAGTACTTC | CASSLGTSGETQYF
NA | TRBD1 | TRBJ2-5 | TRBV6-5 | TGTGCCAGCAGTAACAGGGGGGTGGGACAAGAGACCCAGTACTTC | CASSNRGVGQETQYF
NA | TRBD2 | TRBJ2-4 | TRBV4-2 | TGTGCCAGCAGCCAAGGGCTAGCGGGAGCCCTAGCCAAAAACATTCAGTACTTC | CASSQGLAGALAKNIQYF
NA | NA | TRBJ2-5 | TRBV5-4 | TGTGCCAGCAGCTTGGATTCGCGAACGGTAGAGACCCAGTACTTC | CASSLDSRTVETQYF
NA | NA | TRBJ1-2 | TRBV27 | TGTGCCAGCAGTTTCGGCAGGGACTATGGCTACACCTTC | CASSFGRDYGYTF
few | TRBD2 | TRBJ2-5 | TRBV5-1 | TGCGCCAGCAGCGGGACTAGCGGAGAAGAGACCCAGTACTTC | CASSGTSGEETQYF
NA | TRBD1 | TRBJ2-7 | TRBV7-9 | TGTGCCAGCAGCTCACCCGGGACAGGGCAACACGAGCAGTACTTC | CASSSPGTGQHEQYF
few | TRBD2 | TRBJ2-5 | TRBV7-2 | TGTGCCAGCAGCTCTCCGGGACTAGCGGGAGGCCTACAAGAGACCCAGTACTTC | CASSSPGLAGGLQETQYF
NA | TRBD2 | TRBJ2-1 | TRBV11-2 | TGTGCCAGCAGCGTTCCGGGACTAGCGTCTTACAATGAGCAGTTCTTC | CASSVPGLASYNEQFF
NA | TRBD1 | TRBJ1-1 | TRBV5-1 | TGCGCCAGCAACCCGGGACAGCTGGGAAACACTGAAGCTTTCTTT | CASNPGQLGNTEAFF
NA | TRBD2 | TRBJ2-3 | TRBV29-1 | TGCAGCGTTGAGGGTAGCGGGAGGTTGCCCAAAAACACAGATACGCAGTATTTT | CSVEGSGRLPKNTDTQYF
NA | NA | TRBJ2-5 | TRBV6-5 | TGTGCCAGCAGACGTACAGAGTACCAAGAGACCCAGTACTTC | CASRRTEYQETQYF
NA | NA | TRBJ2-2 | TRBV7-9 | TGTGCCAGCAGCTCCGACTCAAACACCGGGGAGCTGTTTTTT | CASSSDSNTGELFF
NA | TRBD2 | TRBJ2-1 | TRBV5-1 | TGCGCCAGCAACGCGGAGGGGCTAGCGGGAGGGCCTTCCTACAATGAGCAGTTCTTC | CASNAEGLAGGPSYNEQFF
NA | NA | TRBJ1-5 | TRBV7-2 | TGTGCCAGCTCCGTTTATAGCAATCAGCCCCAGCATTTT | CASSVYSNQPQHF
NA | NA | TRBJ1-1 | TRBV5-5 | TGTGCCAGCAGCACCTTCCTCACAGGGTTCACATTTCAGGCTTTCTTT | CASSTFLTGFTFQAFF
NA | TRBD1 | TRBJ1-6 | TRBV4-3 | TGCGCCAGCAGCCAAGATGTGGCAGGGGGCCGGGCACCCCTCCACTTT | CASSQDVAGGRAPLHF
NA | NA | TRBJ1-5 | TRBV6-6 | TGTGCCAGCAGTTACAGGGGGAGCAATCAGCCCCAGCATTTT | CASSYRGSNQPQHF
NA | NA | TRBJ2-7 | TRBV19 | TGTGCCAGTAGTAACGGACAGAACTACGAGCAGTACTTC | CASSNGQNYEQYF
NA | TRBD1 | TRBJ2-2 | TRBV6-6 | TGTGCCAGCAGGAGGGGGCGACGGGCCGGGGAGCTGTTTTTT | CASRRGRRAGELFF
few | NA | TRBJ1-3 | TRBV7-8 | TGTGCCAGCAGCCAAAGACGAGAGGCTGGAAACACCATATATTTT | CASSQRREAGNTIYF
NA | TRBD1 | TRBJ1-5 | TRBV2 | TGTGCCAGCAGCGCGACAGGGGGGCGTCGTCCCCAGCATTTT | CASSATGGRRPQHF
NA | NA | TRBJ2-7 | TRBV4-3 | TGCGCCAGCAGCCAAGACCGGGGTCACGAGCAGTACTTC | CASSQDRGHEQYF
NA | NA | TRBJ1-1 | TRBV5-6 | TGTGCCAGCAGCCTGGTGGGCGTGAACACTGAAGCTTTCTTT | CASSLVGVNTEAFF
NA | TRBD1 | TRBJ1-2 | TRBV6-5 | TGTGCCAGCAGTTACCCGGGGACAGCGGGCTACACCTTC | CASSYPGTAGYTF
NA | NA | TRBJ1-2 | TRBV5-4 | TGTGCCAGCAGCTTGGACAGTAACTATGGCTACACCTTC | CASSLDSNYGYTF
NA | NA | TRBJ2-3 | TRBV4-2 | TGTGCCAGCAGCCAACCCTTAGTCGGGGATACGCAGTATTTT | CASSQPLVGDTQYF
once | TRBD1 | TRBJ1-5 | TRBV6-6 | TGTGCCAGCAGGGACAGGGGAAGTCAGCCCCAGCATTTT | CASRDRGSQPQHF
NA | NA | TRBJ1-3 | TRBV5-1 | TGCGCCAGCAGCTTGGGCAGCGGTACCTTTGGAAACACCATATATTTT | CASSLGSGTFGNTIYF
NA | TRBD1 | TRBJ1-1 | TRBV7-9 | TGTGCCAGCAGCTTACAGACAGGGCCCCTGAACACTGAAGCTTTCTTT | CASSLQTGPLNTEAFF
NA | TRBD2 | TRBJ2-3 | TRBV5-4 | TGTGCCAGCAGCTGGGGACTAGGTGAAGGGGCAGATACGCAGTATTTT | CASSWGLGEGADTQYF
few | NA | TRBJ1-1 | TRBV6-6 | TGTGCCAGCACCCCTTTACGGGCTGAAGCTTTCTTT | CASTPLRAEAFF
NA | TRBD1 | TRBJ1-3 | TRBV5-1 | TGCGCCAGCAGCTTGGCGCAGGGGGCTAGTGGAAACACCATATATTTT | CASSLAQGASGNTIYF
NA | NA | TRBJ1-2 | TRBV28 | TGTGCCAGCAGGGGAGCTGGCTACACCTTC | CASRGAGYTF
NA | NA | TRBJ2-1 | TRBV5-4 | TGTGCCAGCAGCTTGGGACATCGGAGCGGGCAGTTCTTC | CASSLGHRSGQFF
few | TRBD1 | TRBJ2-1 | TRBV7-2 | TGTGCCAGCAGCCAAGGGACAGGTTCCTACAATGAGCAGTTCTTC | CASSQGTGSYNEQFF
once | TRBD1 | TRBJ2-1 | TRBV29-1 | TGCAGCGGTCGACAGGGGGCTCCCTCCTACAATGAGCAGTTCTTC | CSGRQGAPSYNEQFF